The 32 T cell receptor beta chains below all came from one sample that was sequenced in a study of T cell repertoires in aging, cancer and after chemotherapy. A mixed TRB-A/B primer pool amplified rearranged TRB by multiplex touch-down PCR. One entry per CDR3 protein results from TCRdb running MiXCR on the multiplex PCR reads. The sample includes roughly 7,200 distinct CDR3 sequences, approximately 53% of them seen just once. The template was genomic DNA from peripheral blood, not RNA. Sequencing was carried out using blood. Receptors originate from a human donor with a solid tumor.

This clonotype was detected only a few times. The rearrangement joins TRBV15 to TRBJ1-1; 8 nucleotides align to TRBD1. Per the germline V gene, CDR1 is LNHNV and CDR2 is YYDKDF (reference sequence). Trimming cost V 7 bases and J 0 bases; bases outside gene matches: 4. The CDR3 consists of 14 residues. The CDR3 sequence is CATNTGGLNTEAFF. CDR3 DNA: TGTGCCACCAACACAGGGGGATTGAACACTGAAGCTTTCTTT.

Comment on this clonotype: It is unclear where the CDR3 begins or ends on the DNA, so no DNA is shown, and the CDR3 is as TCRdb lists it. The rearrangement uses TRBV5-6 and TRBJ2-7; the table names TRBD1, a call not compared with the DNA. From its first to its last residue, the CDR3 has 16 amino acids. Germline V gene lookup returns CDR1 SGHDT and CDR2 YYEEEE. The CDR3 sequence: CASSSSGRASSYEQYF.

This clonotype showed up just a few times. The gene calls are TRBV28 and TRBJ1-2; D gene ambiguous. Per germline, CDR1 MDHEN and CDR2 SYDVKM. The ends were cut back, 3 bases at V and 5 bases at J, with 13 bases in the middle. CDR3 length: 14 residues. The CDR3 loop reads CASSFPWSGYGYTF. The DNA of the CDR3 is TGTGCCAGCAGTTTTCCATGGTCTGGGTATGGCTACACCTTC.

V is TRBV6-5 and J is TRBJ2-3, with a weak D call TRBD1 (5 bases). V dropped 4 bases and J dropped 4 bases, with 12 bases sitting between them. This CDR3 is built from 14 residues. Germline assignment: CDR1 MNHEY and CDR2 SVGAGI. DNA of the CDR3: TGTGCCAGCAGTTTCAGACAGCCGTCAGATACGCAGTATTTT. The encoded protein is CASSFRQPSDTQYF.

The rearrangement joins TRBV27 to TRBJ2-7; either TRBD1 or TRBD2 may supply D (5 bases each). This CDR3 is built from 17 residues. V gave up 2 bases and J gave up 2 bases, with 19 bases separating them. Per the germline V gene, CDR1 is MNHEY and CDR2 is SMNVEV (reference sequence). The CDR3, as DNA: TGTGCCAGCAGTTTACAGGGCTTTCCCGGGACCACCTACGAGCAGTACTTC. As protein: CASSLQGFPGTTYEQYF.

This clonotype was observed a few times. This chain connects TRBV19 to TRBJ2-2; TRBD1 matches 8 bases. The length of the CDR3 is 16 residues. The ends lost 5 bases at V and 3 bases at J; junction bases unmatched: 8. The germline gives CDR1 LNHDA, CDR2 SQIVND (reference sequence). The CDR3 DNA is TGTGCCAGTAGTCTTCTAGACAGGGGCTACACCGGGGAGCTGTTTTTT. This sequence encodes CASSLLDRGYTGELFF.

V usage is TRBV6-5 and J usage is TRBJ2-1; D is possibly TRBD2 (6 bases). V lost 7 bases and J lost 0, with 13 bases in between. Germline V gene data show CDR1 as MNHEY and CDR2 as SVGAGI. The CDR3 runs 15 residues. CDR3 in amino acids: CASNPVGGSYNEQFF. The CDR3 DNA sequence: TGTGCCAGCAACCCTGTGGGGGGCTCCTACAATGAGCAGTTCTTC.

This sequence joins TRBV27 and TRBJ2-3, with TRBD2 matching over 8 bases. This CDR3 comprises 15 residues. V gave up 10 bases and J gave up 1 base; unmatched junction bases: 10. Germline V gene data show CDR1 as MNHEY and CDR2 as SMNVEV (reference sequence). The CDR3 loop reads CATGQLAAGTDTQYF. Written as DNA, the CDR3 is TGTGCCACCGGCCAACTAGCGGCCGGCACAGATACGCAGTATTTT.

The chain employs TRBV5-4 and TRBJ2-7, with no clear D. Deletions cut 0 bases from V and 4 bases from J, with 14 bases between. Per germline, CDR1 SGHNT and CDR2 YYREEE (reference sequence). The CDR3 sequence is 15 residues long. Written as DNA, the CDR3 is TGTGCCAGCAGCTTGGACGTCGGGCCTACTTACGAGCAGTACTTC. Its translation is CASSLDVGPTYEQYF.

This clonotype has a handful of counts. This chain uses TRBV27 with TRBJ1-4, with a weak D call TRBD1 (6 bases). The V gene lost 6 bases and the J gene lost 7 bases, with 27 bases spanning the gap. Germline V lookup: CDR1 MNHEY, CDR2 SMNVEV (reference sequence). The CDR3 loop spans 18 amino acids. CDR3 nucleotides: TGTGCCAGCAGGGCCGGGGGGCGCGGCTTGCAAAGAGGTGAAAAACTGTTTTTT. Amino acids: CASRAGGRGLQRGEKLFF.

The chain is built from TRBV27 and TRBJ2-7; 8 positions agree with TRBD1. V lost 6 bases and J lost 1; bases outside the gene matches: 8. Germline V lookup: CDR1 MNHEY, CDR2 SMNVEV (reference sequence). This CDR3 has 15 amino acids. CDR3 sequence reads: CASSLLGTGSYEQYF. In DNA form, the CDR3 reads TGTGCCAGCAGCCTCCTCGGGACAGGTTCCTACGAGCAGTACTTC.

In this sample, this clonotype turned up once. J is TRBJ2-5 and V is TRBV5-4; 7 positions agree with TRBD1. J was trimmed by 5 bases and V by 2 bases; bases with no gene match: 3. The CDR3 contains 13 residues. The germline gives CDR1 SGHNT, CDR2 YYREEE (reference sequence). CDR3 in amino acids: CASSFTGDETQYF. In DNA form, the CDR3 reads TGTGCCAGCAGCTTTACAGGGGATGAGACCCAGTACTTC.

This clonotype was seen only a few times. DNA of the CDR3: TGCAGCGTTGAGATCAGGGGCTATGGCTACACCTTC. It codes for CSVEIRGYGYTF. The chain combines TRBV29-1 with TRBJ1-2; D is perhaps TRBD1 (6 bases). V was trimmed by 3 bases and J by 4 bases, leaving 9 bases between them. Looked up from germline, CDR1 is SQVTM and CDR2 is ANQGSEA. CDR3 size: 12 residues.

The chain combines TRBV19 with TRBJ1-5; 8 bases line up with TRBD1. Germline V lookup: CDR1 LNHDA, CDR2 SQIVND (reference sequence). V was clipped by 6 bases and J by 0 bases; unmatched bases: 4. This CDR3 is 15 amino acids long. CDR3: CASRGQDYSNQPQHF. CDR3 coding DNA: TGTGCCAGTAGGGGACAGGACTATAGCAATCAGCCCCAGCATTTT.

The chain carries TRBV24-1 and TRBJ1-2; TRBD1 matches at 7 bases. The CDR3 consists of 15 residues. V lost 4 bases, J lost 3 bases, and 7 bases stayed unmatched. Germline V gene sequence: CDR1 KGHDR, CDR2 SFDVKD. The CDR3 region is CATSDPLRGDYGYTF. In DNA, the CDR3 is TGTGCCACCAGTGACCCACTCAGGGGGGACTATGGCTACACCTTC.

This chain uses TRBV10-1 with TRBJ1-1; TRBD1 is a possible D gene (6 bases). Germline loops: CDR1 WNHNN, CDR2 SYGVQD (reference sequence). Trimming cost V 8 bases and J 1 base, with 11 bases left between them. This CDR3 is built from 13 residues. CDR3 sequence reads: CASCPTGNTEAFF. The CDR3 DNA sequence: TGCGCCAGCTGTCCGACAGGGAACACTGAAGCTTTCTTT.

This clonotype was counted a few times. The rearrangement uses TRBV19 and TRBJ1-5; 9 positions agree with TRBD1. V shed 5 bases, J shed 2 bases, and the junction held 4 bases outside the gene matches. The CDR3 sequence is 15 residues long. The germline V gene encodes CDR1 LNHDA and CDR2 SQIVND (reference sequence). The CDR3 spells CASSPGQGGNQPQHF. The CDR3, as DNA: TGTGCCAGTAGTCCGGGACAGGGCGGCAATCAGCCCCAGCATTTT.

This clonotype was seen more than once but under ten times. The rearrangement uses TRBV19 and TRBJ2-2; D perhaps matches TRBD2 (6 bases). Trimming took off 5 bases at V and 6 bases at J, with 16 bases between the two ends. This CDR3 spans 15 amino acids. The germline gives CDR1 LNHDA, CDR2 SQIVND (reference sequence). The CDR3 DNA sequence: TGTGCCAGTAGTCGGACCGGGACTTCAGCCGGGGAGCTGTTTTTT. Its protein is CASSRTGTSAGELFF.

The CDR3 bases are TGTGCCAGCTCGCCCGGCGGGGGGGCTCCCTACGAGCAGTACTTC. The encoded protein is CASSPGGGAPYEQYF. This chain links TRBV18 with TRBJ2-7; 9 positions agree with TRBD2. CDR3 size: 15 residues. With V trimmed by 6 bases and J by 2 bases, 8 bases remained unmatched. Germline V gene sequence: CDR1 KGHSH, CDR2 LQKENI.

This chain links TRBV12-3 or TRBV12-4 with TRBJ1-1, with a possible D match to TRBD1 (5 bases). V gave up 11 bases and J gave up 1 base, with 11 bases separating them. This CDR3 is 12 amino acids long. The CDR3 DNA follows: TGTGCCGGTAGGGGAGAGAACACTGAAGCTTTCTTT. Residues: CAGRGENTEAFF.

The chain couples TRBV12-3 or TRBV12-4 to TRBJ1-3, with a possible D match to TRBD1 (6 bases). This CDR3 has 14 amino acids. The ends were cut back, 7 bases at V and 5 bases at J, with 15 bases in the middle. CDR3: CASKPQGARNTIYF. The CDR3 nucleotides read TGTGCCAGCAAACCACAGGGAGCTAGAAACACCATATATTTT.

J is TRBJ2-2 and V is TRBV12-3 or TRBV12-4; a possible D gene is TRBD1 (6 bases). Trimming stripped 4 bases from V and 5 bases from J, with 8 bases between. The CDR3 loop spans 13 amino acids. Written as DNA, the CDR3 is TGTGCCAGCAGTTACGGACAGACCGGGGAGCTGTTTTTT. Its protein is CASSYGQTGELFF.

This chain connects TRBV28 to TRBJ2-2; D is possibly TRBD1 or TRBD2 (6 bases each). The CDR3 has 14 amino acids. The V gene lost 7 bases and the J gene lost 5 bases, with 14 bases spanning the gap. CDR1 is MDHEN, CDR2 SYDVKM, per germline. CDR3 bases: TGTGCCAGCAAGGGGGGAGGTTCTACCGGGGAGCTGTTTTTT. The encoded protein is CASKGGGSTGELFF.

The genes are TRBV7-2 and TRBJ1-2; no reliable D call. This CDR3 has 14 residues. V lost 5 bases and J lost 9, with 19 bases in between. Germline V CDR1 and CDR2: SGHTA, FQGNSA. CDR3 amino acids: CASSQISAEASYTF. CDR3 bases: TGTGCCAGCAGCCAAATTAGCGCGGAGGCAAGCTACACCTTC.

The V and J genes are TRBV29-1 and TRBJ2-7, with D perhaps matching TRBD1 (5 bases). The length of the CDR3 is 14 residues. Per the germline V gene, CDR1 is SQVTM and CDR2 is ANQGSEA. V was pared by 5 bases and J by 2 bases, with 16 bases between. CDR3 protein: CSVLSGAGAYEQYF. The CDR3 DNA reads TGCAGCGTTCTTAGTGGGGCAGGCGCCTACGAGCAGTACTTC.

The rearrangement uses TRBV20-1 and TRBJ2-7; D is uncertain. Germline loops: CDR1 DFQATT, CDR2 SNEGSKA (reference sequence). V shed 1 base and J shed 3 bases, with 10 bases lying between them. The CDR3 is made up of 13 amino acids. The CDR3 reads CSARVSKGYEQYF. The CDR3 coding sequence is TGCAGTGCTAGAGTGTCTAAGGGCTACGAGCAGTACTTC.

This clonotype has only a few counts. This chain joins TRBV7-2 and TRBJ1-2; no clear D gene. Germline CDR1 reads SGHTA; CDR2 reads FQGNSA. The CDR3 runs to 15 residues. V lost 1 base and J lost 0, with 9 bases in between. The CDR3, as DNA: TGTGCCAGCAGCTTAGGCATGGTCGCTAACTATGGCTACACCTTC. Translated, it gives CASSLGMVANYGYTF.

This chain joins TRBV27 and TRBJ1-5; D gene uncertain. The CDR3 runs to 15 residues. Trimming took 1 base from V and 1 from J, leaving 8 bases between them. Germline CDR1 MNHEY, CDR2 SMNVEV (reference sequence). The CDR3: CASSLYERSNQPQHF. In DNA form, the CDR3 reads TGTGCCAGCAGTTTATACGAACGGAGCAATCAGCCCCAGCATTTT.

This clonotype came up a few times. The rearrangement uses TRBV5-6 and TRBJ1-2; 7 positions agree with TRBD1. The ends lost 2 bases at V and 2 bases at J; junction bases unmatched: 3. There are 14 residues in the CDR3. Germline CDR1 reads SGHDT; CDR2 reads YYEEEE. CDR3 sequence (DNA): TGTGCCAGCAGCTTCCGGGGACAGAACTATGGCTACACCTTC. Encoded protein: CASSFRGQNYGYTF.

This rearrangement joins TRBV6-5 to TRBJ1-1; 8 nucleotides line up with TRBD1. This CDR3 region has 15 residues. V lost 6 bases, J lost 1 base, and 7 bases stayed unmatched. In germline, CDR1 is MNHEY, CDR2 SVGAGI. CDR3 bases: TGTGCCAGCAGGCTACCAGGGGGCCCGAACACTGAAGCTTTCTTT. Translation: CASRLPGGPNTEAFF.

The V gene is TRBV28, the J gene TRBJ2-7; the match to TRBD2 covers 12 bases. This CDR3 has 17 amino acids. V lost 4 bases to trimming and J lost 4 bases; unmatched junction nucleotides: 11. Germline V lookup: CDR1 MDHEN, CDR2 SYDVKM. Here the CDR3 DNA reads TGTGCCAGCAGTTCAAGGACTAGCGGGGCCCACGCGTACGAGCAGTACTTC. Amino acid sequence: CASSSRTSGAHAYEQYF.

This clonotype has just a few counts. This chain connects TRBV6-5 to TRBJ2-7, with unresolved D. This CDR3 has 13 amino acids. CDR1 MNHEY and CDR2 SVGAGI come from the germline V gene. The ends were cut back, 0 bases at V and 3 bases at J, with 6 bases in the middle. The chain's CDR3 is CASSYSPDYEQYF. In DNA form, the CDR3 reads TGTGCCAGCAGTTACTCGCCTGACTACGAGCAGTACTTC.